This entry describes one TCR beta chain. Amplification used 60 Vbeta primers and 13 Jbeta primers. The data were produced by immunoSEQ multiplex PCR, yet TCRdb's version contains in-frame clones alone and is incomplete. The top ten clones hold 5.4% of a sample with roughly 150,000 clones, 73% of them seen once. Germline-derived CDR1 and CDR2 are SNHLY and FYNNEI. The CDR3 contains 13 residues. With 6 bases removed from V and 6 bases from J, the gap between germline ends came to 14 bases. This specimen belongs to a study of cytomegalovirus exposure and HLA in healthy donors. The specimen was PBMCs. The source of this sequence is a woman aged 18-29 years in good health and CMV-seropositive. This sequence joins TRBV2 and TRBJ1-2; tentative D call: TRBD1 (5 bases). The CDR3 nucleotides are TGTGCCAGCAGGGCCAGGGCGCGAAATGGCTACACCTTC. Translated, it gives CASRARARNGYTF. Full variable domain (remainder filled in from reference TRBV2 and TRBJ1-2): EPEVTQTPSHQVTQMGQEVILRCVPISNHLYFYWYRQILGQKVEFLVSFYNNEISEKSEIFDDQFSVERPDGSNFTLKIRSTKLEDSAMYFCASRARARNGYTFGSGTRLTVV.